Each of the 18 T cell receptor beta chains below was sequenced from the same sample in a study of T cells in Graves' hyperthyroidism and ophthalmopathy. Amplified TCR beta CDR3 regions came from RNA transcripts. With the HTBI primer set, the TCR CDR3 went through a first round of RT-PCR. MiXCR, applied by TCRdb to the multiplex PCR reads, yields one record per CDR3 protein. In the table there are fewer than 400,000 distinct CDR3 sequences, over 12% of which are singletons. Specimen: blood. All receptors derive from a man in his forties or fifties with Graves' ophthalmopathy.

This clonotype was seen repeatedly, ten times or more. The CDR3 is CSGIGVAGPKYREETQYF. In DNA, the CDR3 is TGCAGCGGGATCGGGGTAGCGGGACCAAAATACCGAGAAGAGACCCAGTACTTC. The chain couples TRBV29-1 to TRBJ2-5; 8 bases match TRBD2. Germline V lookup: CDR1 SQVTM, CDR2 ANQGSEA. CDR3 size: 18 residues. Losses at the gene ends were 7 bases for V and 3 bases for J; bases not matched to a gene: 22.

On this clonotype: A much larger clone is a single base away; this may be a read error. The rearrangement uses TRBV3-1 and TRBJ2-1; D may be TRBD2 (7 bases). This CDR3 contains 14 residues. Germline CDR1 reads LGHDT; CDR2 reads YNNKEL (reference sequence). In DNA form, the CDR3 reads TGTGCCAGCAGCCAAAGGGGGGGGGACAATGAGCAGTCCTTC. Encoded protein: CASSQRGGDNEQSF.

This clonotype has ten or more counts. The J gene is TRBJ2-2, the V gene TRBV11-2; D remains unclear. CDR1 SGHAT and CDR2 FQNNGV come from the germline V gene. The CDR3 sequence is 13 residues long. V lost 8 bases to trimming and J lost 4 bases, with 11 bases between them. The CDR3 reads CASPTLGTGELFF. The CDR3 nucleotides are TGTGCCAGCCCCACCCTGGGCACCGGGGAGCTGTTTTTT.

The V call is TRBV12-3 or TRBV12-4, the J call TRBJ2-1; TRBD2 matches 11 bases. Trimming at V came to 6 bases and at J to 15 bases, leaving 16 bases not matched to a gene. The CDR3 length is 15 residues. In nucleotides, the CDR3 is TGTGCCAGCAGCTCCATCAGACTAGCGGGAAATGGGTGGTTCTTC. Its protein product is CASSSIRLAGNGWFF.

CDR3 loop: CASSQVSREQYF. The DNA of the CDR3 is TGTGCCAGCAGCCAAGTCTCCAGGGAGCAGTACTTC. V usage is TRBV14 and J usage is TRBJ2-7; D ambiguous. V shed 1 base and J shed 7 bases, with 8 bases lying between them. Looked up from germline, CDR1 is SGHDN and CDR2 is FVKESK. The CDR3 has 12 amino acids.

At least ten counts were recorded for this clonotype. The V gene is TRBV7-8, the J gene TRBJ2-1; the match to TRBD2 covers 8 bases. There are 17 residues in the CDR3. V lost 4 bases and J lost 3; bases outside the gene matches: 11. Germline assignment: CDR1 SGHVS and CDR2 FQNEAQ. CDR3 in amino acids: CASSYVAREGLYNEQFF. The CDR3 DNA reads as TGTGCCAGCAGCTACGTAGCACGGGAGGGCCTCTACAATGAGCAGTTCTTC.

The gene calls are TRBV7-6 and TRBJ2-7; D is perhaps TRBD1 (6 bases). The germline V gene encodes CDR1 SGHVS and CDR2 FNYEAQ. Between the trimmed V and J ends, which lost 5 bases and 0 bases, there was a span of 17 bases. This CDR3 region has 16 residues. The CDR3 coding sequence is TGTGCCAGCAGCCCTCGCCAACAGGGAAGCTCCTACGAGCAGTACTTC. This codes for CASSPRQQGSSYEQYF.

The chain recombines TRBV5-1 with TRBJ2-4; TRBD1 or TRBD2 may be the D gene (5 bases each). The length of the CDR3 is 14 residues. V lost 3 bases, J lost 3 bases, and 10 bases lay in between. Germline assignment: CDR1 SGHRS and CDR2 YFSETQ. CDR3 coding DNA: TGCGCCAGCAGCTCCGGGACGGACAAAAACATTCAGTACTTC. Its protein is CASSSGTDKNIQYF.

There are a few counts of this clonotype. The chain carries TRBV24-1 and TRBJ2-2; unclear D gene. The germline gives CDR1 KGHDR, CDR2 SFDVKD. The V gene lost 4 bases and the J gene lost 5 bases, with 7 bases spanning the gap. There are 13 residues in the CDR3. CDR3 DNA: TGTGCCACCAGTGAAGACATGACCGGGGAGCTGTTTTTT. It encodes CATSEDMTGELFF.

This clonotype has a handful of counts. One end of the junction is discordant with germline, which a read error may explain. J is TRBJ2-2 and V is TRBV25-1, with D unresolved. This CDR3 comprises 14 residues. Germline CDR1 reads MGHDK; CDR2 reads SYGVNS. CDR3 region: CASSGNLFSGELFF. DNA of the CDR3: TGTGCCAGTAGTGGAAACCTCTTTAGCGGGGAGCTGTTTTTT.

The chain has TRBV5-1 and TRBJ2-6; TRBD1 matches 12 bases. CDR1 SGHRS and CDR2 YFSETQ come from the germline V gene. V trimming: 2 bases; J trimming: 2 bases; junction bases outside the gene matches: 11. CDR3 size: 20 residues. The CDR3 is CASSFSSPGQGAAGANVLTF. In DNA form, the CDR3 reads TGCGCCAGCAGCTTCAGCTCCCCGGGACAGGGGGCGGCTGGGGCCAACGTCCTGACTTTC.

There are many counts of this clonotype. In DNA, the CDR3 is TGTGCCAGCAGCCAAGGCAGGGTCGGCACTGAAGCTTTCTTT. Protein: CASSQGRVGTEAFF. This chain joins TRBV3-1 and TRBJ1-1; a possible D gene is TRBD1 (5 bases). The V end lost 1 base, the J end lost 4 bases, and 10 bases lay between the germline ends. From germline, CDR1 is LGHDT and CDR2 YNNKEL (reference sequence). The CDR3 loop spans 14 amino acids.

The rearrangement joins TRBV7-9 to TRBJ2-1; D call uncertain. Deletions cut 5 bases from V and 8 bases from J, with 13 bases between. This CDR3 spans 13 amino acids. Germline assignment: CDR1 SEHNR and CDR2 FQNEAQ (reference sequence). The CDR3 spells CASSGRSFDEQFF. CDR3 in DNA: TGTGCCAGCAGCGGAAGATCATTCGATGAGCAGTTCTTC.

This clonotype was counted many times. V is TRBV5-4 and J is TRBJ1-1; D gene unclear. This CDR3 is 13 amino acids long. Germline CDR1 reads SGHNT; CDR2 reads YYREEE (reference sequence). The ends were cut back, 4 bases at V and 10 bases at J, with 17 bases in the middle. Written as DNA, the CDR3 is TGTGCCAGCAGCACCGGACGGGAATCAGTAGCTTTCTTT. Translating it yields CASSTGRESVAFF.

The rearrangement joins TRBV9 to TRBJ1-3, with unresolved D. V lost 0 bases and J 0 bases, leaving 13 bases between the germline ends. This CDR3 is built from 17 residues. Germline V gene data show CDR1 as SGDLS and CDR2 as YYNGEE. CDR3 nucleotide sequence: TGTGCCAGCAGCGTAGATATTGGCGGCTACTCTGGAAACACCATATATTTT. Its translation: CASSVDIGGYSGNTIYF.

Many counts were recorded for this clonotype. The chain's CDR3 is CASSLKPRTYEQYF. The CDR3, as DNA: TGTGCCAGCAGCCTAAAACCCCGCACCTACGAGCAGTACTTC. The chain links TRBV14 to TRBJ2-7; the D is unclear. V lost 4 bases and J lost 2, with 12 bases in between. The CDR3 runs to 14 residues. Germline CDR1 reads SGHDN; CDR2 reads FVKESK.

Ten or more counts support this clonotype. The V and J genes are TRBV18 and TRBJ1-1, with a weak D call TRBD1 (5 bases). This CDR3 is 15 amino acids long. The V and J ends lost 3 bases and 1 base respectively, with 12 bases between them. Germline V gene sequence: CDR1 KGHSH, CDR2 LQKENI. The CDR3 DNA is TGTGCCAGCTCACCCTCGGGGACGAGGAACACTGAAGCTTTCTTT. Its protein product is CASSPSGTRNTEAFF.

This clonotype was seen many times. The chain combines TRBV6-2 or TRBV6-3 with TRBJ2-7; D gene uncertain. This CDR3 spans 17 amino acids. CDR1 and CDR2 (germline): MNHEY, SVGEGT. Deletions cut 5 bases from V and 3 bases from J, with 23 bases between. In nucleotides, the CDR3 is TGTGCCAGCAGTCACCCCCTTGTAGGCAAACCGTTCTACGAGCAGTACTTC. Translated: CASSHPLVGKPFYEQYF.